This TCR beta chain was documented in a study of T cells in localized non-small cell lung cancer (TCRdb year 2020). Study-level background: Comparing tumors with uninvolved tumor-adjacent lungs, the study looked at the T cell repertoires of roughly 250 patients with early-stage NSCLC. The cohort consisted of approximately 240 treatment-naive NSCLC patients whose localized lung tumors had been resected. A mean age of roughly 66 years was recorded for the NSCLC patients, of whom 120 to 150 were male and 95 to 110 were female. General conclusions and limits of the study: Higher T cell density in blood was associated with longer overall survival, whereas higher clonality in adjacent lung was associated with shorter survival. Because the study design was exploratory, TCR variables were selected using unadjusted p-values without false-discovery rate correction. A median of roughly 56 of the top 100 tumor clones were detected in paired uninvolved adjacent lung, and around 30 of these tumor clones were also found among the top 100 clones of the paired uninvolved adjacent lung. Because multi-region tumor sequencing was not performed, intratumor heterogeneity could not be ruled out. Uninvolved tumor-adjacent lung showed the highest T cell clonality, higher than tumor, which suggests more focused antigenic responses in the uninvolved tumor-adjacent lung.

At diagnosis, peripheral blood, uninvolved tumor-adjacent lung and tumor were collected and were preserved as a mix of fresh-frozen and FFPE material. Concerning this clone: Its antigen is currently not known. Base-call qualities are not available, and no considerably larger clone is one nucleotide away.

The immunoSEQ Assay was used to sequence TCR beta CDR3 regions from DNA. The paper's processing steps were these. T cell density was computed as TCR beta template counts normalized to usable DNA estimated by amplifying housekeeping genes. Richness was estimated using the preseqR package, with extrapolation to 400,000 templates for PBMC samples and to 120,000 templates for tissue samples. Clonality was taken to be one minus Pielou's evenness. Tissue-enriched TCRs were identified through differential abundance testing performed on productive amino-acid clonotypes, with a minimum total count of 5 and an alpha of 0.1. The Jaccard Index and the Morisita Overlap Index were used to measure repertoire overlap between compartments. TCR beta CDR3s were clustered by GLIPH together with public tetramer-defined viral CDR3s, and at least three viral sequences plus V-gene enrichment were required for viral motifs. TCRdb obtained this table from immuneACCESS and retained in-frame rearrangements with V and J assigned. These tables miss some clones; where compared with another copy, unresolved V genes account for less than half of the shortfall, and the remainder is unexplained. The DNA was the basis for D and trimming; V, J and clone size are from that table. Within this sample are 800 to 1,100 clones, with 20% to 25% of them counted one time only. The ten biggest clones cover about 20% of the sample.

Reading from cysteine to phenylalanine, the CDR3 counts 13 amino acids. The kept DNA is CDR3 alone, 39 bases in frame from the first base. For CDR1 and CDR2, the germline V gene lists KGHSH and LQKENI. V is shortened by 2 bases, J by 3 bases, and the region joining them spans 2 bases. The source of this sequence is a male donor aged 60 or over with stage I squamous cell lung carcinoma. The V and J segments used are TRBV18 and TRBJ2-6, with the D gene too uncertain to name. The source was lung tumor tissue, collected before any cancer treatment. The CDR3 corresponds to CASSPSGANVLTF. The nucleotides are TGTGCCAGCTCACCAAGTGGGGCCAACGTCCTGACTTTC.